This T cell receptor beta chain was identified during a study of OX40 agonist ivuxolimab in advanced cancers. As for the study in general: At about 82% male, the cohort had a mean age of about 55 years, ranging from roughly 20 to 79.

Only in-frame clones appear in the TCRdb table, and some are missing; sequencing was by immunoSEQ multiplex PCR. The sample holds fewer than 80,000 clones; around 84% are singletons and the top ten take over 0.95%. V gave up 6 bases and J gave up 4 bases, with 10 bases separating them. The CDR3 runs 13 residues. The germline gives CDR1 MNHEY, CDR2 SVGAGI. This material consisted of CD4+ or CD8+ T cells sorted from blood, taken in a trial of the OX40 agonist ivuxolimab. The receptor was derived from an adult with an advanced solid tumor such as melanoma, head and neck, liver or kidney cancer. J is TRBJ1-5 and V is TRBV6-5; TRBD1 might be the D (6 bases). CDR3 loop: CASSGQNNQPQHF. The CDR3 bases are TGTGCCAGCAGCGGACAGAATAATCAGCCCCAGCATTTT.